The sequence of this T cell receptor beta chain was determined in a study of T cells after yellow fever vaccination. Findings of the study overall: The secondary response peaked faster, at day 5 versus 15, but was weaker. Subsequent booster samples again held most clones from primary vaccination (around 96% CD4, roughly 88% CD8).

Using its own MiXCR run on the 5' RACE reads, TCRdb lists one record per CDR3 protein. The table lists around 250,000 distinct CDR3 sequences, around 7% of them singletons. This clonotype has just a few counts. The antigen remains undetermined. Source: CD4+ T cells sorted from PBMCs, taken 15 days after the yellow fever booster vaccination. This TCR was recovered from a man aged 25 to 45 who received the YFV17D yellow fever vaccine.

Here the CDR3 reads CASSYTVSGTDTQYF. The CDR3 region has the DNA TGTGCCAGCAGTTACACAGTCAGCGGCACAGATACGCAGTATTTT. V is TRBV6-5 and J is TRBJ2-3; no firm D call. The CDR3 has 15 amino acids. Germline loops: CDR1 MNHEY, CDR2 SVGAGI. V dropped 2 bases and J dropped 1 base, with 10 bases sitting between them.